Below, 23 T cell receptor beta chains from the same sample are listed, as sequenced in a study of blood T cell repertoires in COVID-19 (dated by TCRdb to 2018 to 2020). The receptor library was made with the immunoSEQ multiplex PCR assay. Not all clones reach the TCRdb copy of this immuneACCESS table, which keeps in-frame sequences only. Checked studies attribute under half of the gap to unresolved V genes and leave the rest unexplained. The sample table contains around 95,000 clones; only one count was recorded for approximately 93% of them. The ten most abundant clones make up about 2.2% of the sample. The specimen was peripheral blood. The source is a man aged 50 to 60 with active COVID-19.

The rearrangement links TRBV11-2 to TRBJ2-1; possible D gene TRBD2, 5 bases. CDR1 and CDR2 (germline): SGHAT, FQNNGV. This CDR3 has 15 amino acids. Deletions cut 0 bases from V and 1 base from J, with 7 bases between. CDR3 DNA sequence: TGTGCCAGCAGCTTAGATCCGGGGTCCTACAATGAGCAGTTCTTC. Encoded protein: CASSLDPGSYNEQFF. Full variable domain (rest looked up from reference TRBV11-2 and TRBJ2-1): EAGVAQSPRYKIIEKRQSVAFWCNPISGHATLYWYQQILGQGPKLLIQFQNNGVVDDSQLPKDRFSAERLKGVDSTLKIQPAKLEDSAVYLCASSLDPGSYNEQFFGPGTRLTVL.

The rearrangement joins TRBV18 to TRBJ1-6; the match to TRBD1 covers 7 bases. The germline V gene encodes CDR1 KGHSH and CDR2 LQKENI. There are 16 residues in the CDR3. Trimming at V came to 5 bases and at J to 4 bases, leaving 8 bases not matched to a gene. The CDR3 DNA sequence: TGTGCCAGCTCAGCGGGTGGACAGGAATATAATTCACCCCTCCACTTT. It codes for CASSAGGQEYNSPLHF. Full variable domain (outside the CDR3, taken from reference TRBV18 and TRBJ1-6): NAGVMQNPRHLVRRRGQEARLRCSPMKGHSHVYWYRQLPEEGLKFMVYLQKENIIDESGMPKERFSAEFPKEGPSILRIQQVVRGDSAAYFCASSAGGQEYNSPLHFGNGTRLTVT.

In DNA form, the CDR3 reads TGTGCCAGCAGTCACGCTCGGGGGGCGGATGAAAAACTGTTTTTT. Translation gives CASSHARGADEKLFF. V and J are TRBV6-6 and TRBJ1-4; D perhaps matches TRBD1 (6 bases). The V end was cut by 5 bases, the J end by 6 bases, with 16 bases between. The CDR3 totals 15 residues. CDR1 is MNHNY and CDR2 is SVGAGI in the germline V gene (reference sequence).

V gene TRBV9 combines with J gene TRBJ2-1; the D gene is possibly TRBD2 (6 bases). This CDR3 region has 14 residues. CDR1 is SGDLS and CDR2 is YYNGEE in the germline V gene. Trimming cost V 4 bases and J 10 bases, with 18 bases left between them. CDR3 DNA sequence: TGTGCCAGCAGCAACCGGGACTCGCTTATAGAGCAGTTCTTC. Its protein is CASSNRDSLIEQFF.

This clone has just a few counts. The chain employs TRBV5-4 and TRBJ2-6; 7 positions agree with TRBD1. The CDR3 extends over 17 amino acids. The V gene end was trimmed by 6 bases and the J gene end by 1 base; junction bases not matched to a gene: 10. CDR1 is SGHNT, CDR2 YYREEE, per germline (reference sequence). CDR3 nucleotides: TGTGCCAGCAACACCGGGACAGTCTTTTCTGGGGCCAACGTCCTGACTTTC. Its protein product is CASNTGTVFSGANVLTF.

J is TRBJ2-7 and V is TRBV5-5; D not resolved. V was pared by 0 bases and J by 6 bases, with 19 bases between. Germline V gene lookup returns CDR1 SGHKS and CDR2 YYEKEE (reference sequence). The CDR3 contains 16 residues. CDR3 nucleotides: TGTGCCAGCAGCTTGGAGGTAAAACGGGTAGATGGCGAGCAGTACTTC. Encoded protein: CASSLEVKRVDGEQYF.

V is TRBV7-6 and J is TRBJ2-2, with a weak D call TRBD2 (5 bases). This CDR3 region has 16 residues. The V end was cut by 0 bases, the J end by 5 bases, with 13 bases between. Germline V gives CDR1 SGHVS, CDR2 FNYEAQ. CDR3 region: CASSLANGPGTGELFF. The CDR3 DNA follows: TGTGCCAGCAGCTTAGCAAACGGCCCGGGGACCGGGGAGCTGTTTTTT.

This chain uses TRBV11-3 with TRBJ2-4; D possibly corresponds to TRBD2 (5 bases). The CDR3 has 17 residues. From germline, CDR1 is SGHNT and CDR2 YENEEA. V lost 1 base to trimming and J lost 3 bases, with 16 bases between them. The DNA for the CDR3 is TGTGCCAGCAGCTTAGGCGAAAAGAGCGGCGGCAAAAACATTCAGTACTTC. Translated, it gives CASSLGEKSGGKNIQYF.

The chain uses TRBV14 and TRBJ1-2, with unresolved D. This CDR3 region has 15 residues. Trimming pared 1 base from V and 4 bases from J, leaving 13 bases between. The V gene's germline CDR1 is SGHDN and CDR2 FVKESK. This CDR3 reads CASSQGRVGPYGYTF. The CDR3 nucleotides read TGTGCCAGCAGCCAAGGGCGGGTCGGCCCCTATGGCTACACCTTC.

The rearrangement links TRBV25-1 to TRBJ2-2; no firm D call. V lost 2 bases and J lost 0, with 7 bases in between. The CDR3 covers 15 residues. The germline gives CDR1 MGHDK, CDR2 SYGVNS. CDR3 protein: CASSERVANTGELFF. The CDR3 coding sequence is TGTGCCAGCAGTGAACGAGTAGCGAACACCGGGGAGCTGTTTTTT. Full variable domain (remainder filled in from reference TRBV25-1 and TRBJ2-2): EADIYQTPRYLVIGTGKKITLECSQTMGHDKMYWYQQDPGMELHLIHYSYGVNSTEKGDLSSESTVSRIRTEHFPLTLESARPSHTSQYLCASSERVANTGELFFGEGSRLTVL.

The chain employs TRBV19 and TRBJ2-2; TRBD2 matches 10 bases. The germline V gene encodes CDR1 LNHDA and CDR2 SQIVND (reference sequence). The CDR3 spans 16 residues. J gave up 7 bases and V 2 bases, and 7 bases lay outside the gene matches. The CDR3 protein is CASSIKLAGVSGELFF. The DNA for the CDR3 is TGTGCCAGTAGTATAAAGCTAGCGGGAGTAAGCGGGGAGCTGTTTTTT.

The rearrangement uses TRBV30 and TRBJ1-1; TRBD1 agrees at 7 bases. This CDR3 spans 13 amino acids. CDR1 GTSNPN and CDR2 SVGIG come from the germline V gene (reference sequence). The V gene end was trimmed by 6 bases and the J gene end by 4 bases; junction bases not matched to a gene: 8. CDR3 DNA: TGTGCCTGCAACCACCAGGGGGTCACTGAAGCTTTCTTT. As protein: CACNHQGVTEAFF. The whole variable domain, filled in from reference TRBV30 and TRBJ1-1, reads SQTIHQWPATLVQPVGSPLSLECTVEGTSNPNLYWYRQAAGRGLQLLFYSVGIGQISSEVPQNLSASRPQDRQFILSSKKLLLSDSGFYLCACNHQGVTEAFFGQGTRLTVV.

The rearrangement links TRBV5-4 to TRBJ2-1, with TRBD1 matching 8 bases. Germline V CDR1 and CDR2: SGHNT, YYREEE (reference sequence). The CDR3 has 16 residues. The V gene end was trimmed by 3 bases and the J gene end by 1 base; junction bases not matched to a gene: 6. CDR3 DNA: TGTGCCAGCAGCTCAGGACAGGGCCTATCCTACAATGAGCAGTTCTTC. This gives the protein CASSSGQGLSYNEQFF.

The CDR3 spells CASSPGTASLFTDTQYF. In DNA form, the CDR3 reads TGTGCCAGCAGCCCCGGGACAGCGAGCCTTTTCACAGATACGCAGTATTTT. This chain links TRBV5-6 with TRBJ2-3; 7 bases map to TRBD1. Looked up from germline, CDR1 is SGHDT and CDR2 is YYEEEE. The ends lost 4 bases at V and 2 bases at J; junction bases unmatched: 13. The CDR3 runs 17 residues.

The chain employs TRBV3-1 (or the pseudogene TRBV3-2) and TRBJ1-2; D may be TRBD1 (5 bases). The CDR3 length is 15 residues. Germline values: CDR1 LGHDT, CDR2 YNNKEL (reference sequence). Trimming left V 3 bases short and J 0 bases short, with 11 bases between. CDR3 DNA sequence: TGTGCCAGCAGCCATCAGGGAAAAACTAACTATGGCTACACCTTC. Translation gives CASSHQGKTNYGYTF.

The chain is built from TRBV19 and TRBJ1-2; D may be TRBD1 (5 bases). The CDR3 consists of 16 residues. V lost 2 bases and J 5 bases, leaving 18 bases between the germline ends. CDR1 and CDR2 (germline): LNHDA, SQIVND (reference sequence). The CDR3 nucleotides are TGTGCCAGTAGTATACATTCCCCCTCCGGGGGGTATGGCTACACCTTC. Translating it yields CASSIHSPSGGYGYTF.

CDR3 loop: CAWTLWGGQETQYF. For the CDR3, the DNA is TGTGCCTGGACCCTATGGGGCGGCCAAGAGACCCAGTACTTC. The chain is built from TRBV30 and TRBJ2-5, with D perhaps matching TRBD1 (5 bases). This CDR3 has 14 residues. V dropped 4 bases and J dropped 1 base, with 13 bases sitting between them. Germline CDR1 GTSNPN, CDR2 SVGIG (reference sequence).

The chain uses TRBV19 and TRBJ2-3; TRBD2 matches 14 bases. Trimming took 3 bases from V and 6 from J; bases not matched to a gene: 5. This CDR3 is 16 amino acids long. The germline gives CDR1 LNHDA, CDR2 SQIVND (reference sequence). CDR3 in amino acids: CASSILTSGGADTQYF. The CDR3 DNA is TGTGCCAGTAGTATCCTGACTAGCGGGGGGGCGGATACGCAGTATTTT.

Only a few counts were recorded for this clone. The rearrangement joins TRBV6-1 to TRBJ2-7; perhaps TRBD1 as D (5 bases). The CDR3 length is 16 residues. CDR1 and CDR2 (germline): MNHNS, SASEGT. Trimming left V 1 base short and J 3 bases short, with 16 bases between. CDR3 residues: CASSEGGQGNGYEQYF. CDR3 DNA sequence: TGTGCCAGCAGTGAAGGCGGTCAGGGAAACGGCTACGAGCAGTACTTC.

The V gene is TRBV4-1, the J gene TRBJ2-1; 7 nucleotides align to TRBD2. This CDR3 comprises 14 residues. Germline-derived CDR1 and CDR2 are MGHRA and YSYEKL. The V gene end was trimmed by 3 bases and the J gene end by 10 bases; junction bases not matched to a gene: 9. The CDR3 loop is CASSHSGPVGEQFF. In nucleotides, the CDR3 is TGCGCCAGCAGCCATAGCGGGCCCGTCGGGGAGCAGTTCTTC.

The gene calls are TRBV5-6 and TRBJ1-6, with D hard to call. The CDR3 extends over 16 amino acids. V dropped 0 bases and J dropped 6 bases, with 13 bases sitting between them. CDR1 and CDR2 from the germline V gene are SGHDT and YYEEEE. The CDR3 reads CASSLVNSGVNSPLHF. CDR3 DNA sequence: TGTGCCAGCAGCTTGGTGAACAGCGGGGTTAATTCACCCCTCCACTTT.

In DNA form, the CDR3 reads TGTGCTAGTGCCACAGAGAACAGGGTTCCTAACTATGGCTACACCTTC. It codes for CASATENRVPNYGYTF. V usage is TRBV12-5 and J usage is TRBJ1-2; a weak D match, TRBD1 (6 bases). V lost 7 bases to trimming and J lost 0 bases, with 18 bases between them. The CDR3 length is 16 residues. CDR1 and CDR2 from the germline V gene are LGHNT and FRNRAP.

This chain uses TRBV6-4 with TRBJ1-1, with D hard to call. This CDR3 has 11 amino acids. Per the germline V gene, CDR1 is MRHNA and CDR2 is SNTAGT. V gave up 4 bases and J gave up 7 bases, with 7 bases separating them. CDR3 bases: TGTGCCAGCAGTGCCTGCGTTGAAGCTTTCTTT. Translated: CASSACVEAFF.